This record covers a single TCR beta chain. Antigen unknown. The data stem from a study of T cell responses to AZD1222 COVID-19 vaccine. Findings and caveats of the study: The number of AZD1222 recipients seropositive at baseline was only five to seven. Repertoire collection took place solely once the T cell response had peaked. Targeting of unmutated variant regions was reportedly seen in nearly half of spike-specific TCRs.

The CDR3 is 13 residues long. Germline values: CDR1 MNHEY, CDR2 SVGAGI. Trimming took 0 bases from V and 11 from J, leaving 14 bases between them. Profiling relied on immunoSEQ multiplex PCR, and the TCRdb table lists in-frame clones only, not all of them. The sample holds 200,000 or so clones, over 70% seen once. This sample comprised peripheral blood, obtained on day 0 of MenACWY control vaccination. The chain links TRBV6-5 to TRBJ2-7; D could derive from TRBD1 or TRBD2 (6 bases each). The sequence was collected from an adult in good health. As DNA, the CDR3 is TGTGCCAGCAGTTACTCGCCCGGGGGCGGTGAGTACTTC. This translates into CASSYSPGGGEYF.